The text below deals with one TCR beta chain. Its antigen is still unknown. This CDR3 is built from 12 residues. Per the germline V gene, CDR1 is SQVTM and CDR2 is ANQGSEA. Losses at the gene ends were 6 bases for V and 6 bases for J; bases not matched to a gene: 5. This sample is drawn from a study of CD8+ T cells in alopecia areata. On the study more broadly: In an open-label trial, patients got 5 to 10 mg tofacitinib twice daily. Dosing spanned 6 to 18 months on tofacitinib, then 6 months off drug. General study findings and limits: Sequencing of scalp samples also captures resident alphabeta T cells of normal skin.

Reverse transcribed after extraction, RNA yielded cDNA as the sequencing template. Only in-frame clones appear in the TCRdb table, and some are missing; sequencing was by immunoSEQ multiplex PCR. The sample contains roughly 200,000 clones, 50% to 70% of which appear only once. This receptor was taken from a human donor with alopecia areata. Here the sequenced sample was CD4+ T cells sorted from blood, taken at week 0. V is TRBV29-1 and J is TRBJ1-1, with 9 bases lining up with TRBD1. The CDR3 coding sequence is TGCAGCGTGACAGGGGGAACTTCTGAAGCTTTCTTT. Translated: CSVTGGTSEAFF.